This T cell receptor beta chain came from a study of CD8+ T cells in alopecia areata. In the case of this clone: No antigen is known for it.

CD4+ cells of about 5 patients were subjected to sorting into CD25+CD127- cells. CD4+ and CD8+ T cells were sorted from PBMCs. Germline loops: CDR1 SGHRS, CDR2 YFSETQ. The V end lost 0 bases, the J end lost 7 bases, and 13 bases lay between the germline ends. The CDR3 totals 14 residues. cDNA serving as the sequencing template came from extracted, reverse transcribed RNA. Profiled with immunoSEQ multiplex PCR; TCRdb holds only in-frame clones, not every one. The sample lists some 20,000 clones, around 62% seen once, with 4.5% in the top ten. General study points: Shared TCR sequences were less clear between patients than in mice, possibly partly from HLA diversity. Elevated clonality characterized lesional scalp relative to normal scalp, particularly in alopecia totalis/universalis. Sequences from scalp samples also cover resident alphabeta T cells of normal skin.

The rearrangement links TRBV5-1 to TRBJ1-2; D ambiguous. The sequencing sample was made of CD4+ Tregs sorted from blood. The TCR sequence derives from a human donor with alopecia areata. In DNA form, the CDR3 reads TGCGCCAGCAGCTTGGTTGCGGGGTCGGGTGGCTACACCTTC. This translates into CASSLVAGSGGYTF.